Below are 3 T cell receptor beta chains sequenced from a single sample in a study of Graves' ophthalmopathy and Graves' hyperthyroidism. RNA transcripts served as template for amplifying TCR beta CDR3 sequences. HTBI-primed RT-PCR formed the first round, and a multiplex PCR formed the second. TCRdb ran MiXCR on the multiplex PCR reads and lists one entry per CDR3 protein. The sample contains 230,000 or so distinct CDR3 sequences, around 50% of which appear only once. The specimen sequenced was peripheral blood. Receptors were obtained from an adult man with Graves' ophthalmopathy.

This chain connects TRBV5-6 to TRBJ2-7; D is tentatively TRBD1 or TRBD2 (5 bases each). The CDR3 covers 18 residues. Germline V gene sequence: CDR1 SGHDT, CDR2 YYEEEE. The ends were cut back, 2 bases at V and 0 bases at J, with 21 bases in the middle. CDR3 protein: CASSLARLGDPGSYEQYF. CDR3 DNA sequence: TGTGCCAGCAGCTTAGCGAGGTTGGGGGATCCGGGCTCCTACGAGCAGTACTTC.

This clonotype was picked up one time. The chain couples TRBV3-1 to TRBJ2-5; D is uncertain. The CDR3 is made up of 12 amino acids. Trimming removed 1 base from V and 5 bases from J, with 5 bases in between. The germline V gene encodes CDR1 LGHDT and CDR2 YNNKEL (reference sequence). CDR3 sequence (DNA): TGTGCCAGCAGCCAAGCGGTTGAGACCCAGTACTTC. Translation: CASSQAVETQYF.

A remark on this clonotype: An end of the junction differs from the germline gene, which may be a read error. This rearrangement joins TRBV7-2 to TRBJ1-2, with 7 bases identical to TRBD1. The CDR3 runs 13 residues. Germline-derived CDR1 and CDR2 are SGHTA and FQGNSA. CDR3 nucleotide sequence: TGTGCCAGCAGCATGGGACAGTCCTATGGCCACACCTTC. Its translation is CASSMGQSYGHTF.